These T cell receptor beta chains were read from a single sample in a study of blood T cell repertoires in COVID-19. Profiled with immunoSEQ multiplex PCR; TCRdb holds only in-frame clones, not every one. The data show some 150,000 clones, about 85% seen once. Sequencing was done on a sample of peripheral blood. The receptors shown here come from a man between 60 and 75 years old with COVID-19, enrolled during active disease. CDR3s include the opening cysteine and the closing phenylalanine or tryptophan. A D gene is named only where the DNA matches it firmly. Clone size appears in some rows only: once, few, many, or a class for an expanded clone.

TRBD2	-	TRBV3-1/TRBV3-2	TRBJ2-3	CASSRSGGAADTQYF	TGTGCCAGCAGCCGGAGCGGGGGGGCCGCAGATACGCAGTATTTT
TRBD1	-	TRBV7-2	TRBJ1-2	CASSSNSGGVGGYTF	TGTGCCAGCAGCTCAAATTCAGGGGGCGTGGGTGGCTACACCTTC
-	once	TRBV29-1	TRBJ1-1	CSVAGTLGTEAFF	TGCAGCGTTGCCGGGACATTAGGCACTGAAGCTTTCTTT
TRBD1	-	TRBV6-2/TRBV6-3	TRBJ1-2	CASSSPPGQGQYYGYTF	TGTGCCAGCAGTTCGCCCCCGGGACAGGGGCAGTACTATGGCTACACCTTC
TRBD1	-	TRBV9	TRBJ1-2	CASSVEETGPIVVDGYTF	TGTGCCAGCAGCGTAGAAGAGACAGGGCCCATAGTAGTAGACGGCTACACCTTC
TRBD1	-	TRBV24-1	TRBJ1-1	CATSDLQRPGGAKNTEAFF	TGTGCCACCAGTGATTTGCAACGTCCAGGGGGCGCAAAGAACACTGAAGCTTTCTTT
TRBD2	-	TRBV27	TRBJ2-5	CASSFRTSGSQETQYF	TGTGCCAGCAGTTTTCGGACTAGCGGGAGTCAAGAGACCCAGTACTTC
-	-	TRBV27	TRBJ1-1	CASSTNGGTEAFF	TGTGCCAGCAGTACAAACGGGGGGACTGAAGCTTTCTTT
TRBD1	once	TRBV6-5	TRBJ1-1	CASTQPQGGDTEAFF	TGTGCCAGCACCCAACCACAGGGGGGAGACACTGAAGCTTTCTTT
-	-	TRBV20-1	TRBJ2-1	CSVPGEFF	TGCAGTGTACCCGGGGAGTTCTTC
TRBD1	few	TRBV5-5	TRBJ1-6	CASSWNRDRVNSPLHF	TGTGCCAGCAGCTGGAACCGGGACAGGGTGAATTCACCCCTCCACTTT
-	-	TRBV5-8	TRBJ1-6	CASSPARQGISPLHF	TGTGCCAGCAGTCCCGCTCGCCAGGGTATTTCACCCCTCCACTTT
-	-	TRBV27	TRBJ1-1	CASSLYPPGGGRTEAFF	TGTGCCAGCAGTTTATATCCCCCCGGGGGAGGCCGCACTGAAGCTTTCTTT
TRBD1	-	TRBV28	TRBJ1-5	CASSSNQGAGQPQHF	TGTGCCAGCAGTTCAAACCAGGGGGCAGGTCAGCCCCAGCATTTT
TRBD1	-	TRBV9	TRBJ2-5	CASSATGAETQYF	TGTGCCAGCAGCGCTACAGGGGCAGAGACCCAGTACTTC
TRBD1	-	TRBV19	TRBJ2-1	CASKPGTGNNEQFF	TGTGCCAGTAAGCCCGGGACAGGAAACAATGAGCAGTTCTTC
TRBD1	-	TRBV27	TRBJ2-5	CASSPMRDRAPQYF	TGTGCCAGCAGTCCGATGAGAGACAGGGCGCCCCAGTACTTC
-	-	TRBV18	TRBJ1-2	CASATRDNHYGYTF	TGTGCCAGCGCCACCCGGGACAATCACTATGGCTACACCTTC
-	once	TRBV5-4	TRBJ2-2	CASSLGAGPNTGELFF	TGTGCCAGCAGCTTGGGCGCAGGGCCCAACACCGGGGAGCTGTTTTTT
-	-	TRBV7-2	TRBJ1-2	CASSIDRSNGYTF	TGTGCCAGCAGCATAGACAGAAGTAATGGCTACACCTTC
-	once	TRBV13	TRBJ1-3	CASSFRGAAGNTIYF	TGTGCCAGCAGCTTTCGTGGGGCAGCTGGAAACACCATATATTTT
TRBD1	-	TRBV18	TRBJ2-5	CASSPGQGETQYF	TGTGCCAGCTCACCCGGACAGGGAGAGACCCAGTACTTC
-	-	TRBV12-2	TRBJ2-2	CASRGSRGLAGETGELFF	TGTGCAAGTCGCGGGTCGAGGGGACTAGCGGGAGAAACCGGGGAGCTGTTTTTT
-	-	TRBV7-2	TRBJ1-2	CASSLEAGGGTF	TGTGCCAGCAGCTTAGAGGCGGGGGGCGGTACCTTC
TRBD1	-	TRBV7-6	TRBJ1-4	CASSLEDRGNEKLFF	TGTGCCAGCAGCTTAGAAGACAGGGGGAATGAAAAACTGTTTTTT
TRBD1	-	TRBV11-3	TRBJ2-3	CASSLDPGQGSQYF	TGTGCCAGCAGCTTAGATCCCGGACAGGGTTCGCAGTATTTT
-	once	TRBV3-1/TRBV3-2	TRBJ2-7	CASSQGRVDEQYF	TGTGCCAGCAGCCAAGGTCGAGTCGACGAGCAGTACTTC
-	few	TRBV6-2/TRBV6-3	TRBJ1-1	CASSNLGHSNTEAFF	TGTGCCAGCAGTAACCTCGGACACTCGAACACTGAAGCTTTCTTT
-	-	TRBV30	TRBJ1-5	CAWSVLDRPQHF	TGTGCCTGGAGTGTACTGGACAGGCCCCAGCATTTT
TRBD1	few	TRBV19	TRBJ2-7	CASSGGTGSSYEQYF	TGTGCCAGTAGTGGTGGGACAGGGAGCTCCTACGAGCAGTACTTC
-	-	TRBV6-5	TRBJ1-2	CASSRQGSGIYGYTF	TGTGCCAGCAGCAGGCAGGGATCAGGGATCTATGGCTACACCTTC
TRBD1	few	TRBV18	TRBJ1-2	CASSPDRDYGYTF	TGTGCCAGCTCACCGGACAGGGACTATGGCTACACCTTC
-	few	TRBV20-1	TRBJ2-2	CSASPSVNTGELFF	TGCAGTGCTAGTCCTAGCGTGAACACCGGGGAGCTGTTTTTT
-	few	TRBV27	TRBJ2-7	CASSLLAATFYEQYF	TGTGCCAGCAGTTTATTGGCCGCGACTTTCTACGAGCAGTACTTC
TRBD1	-	TRBV10-3	TRBJ1-2	CAISERTGAPYGYTF	TGTGCCATCAGTGAGCGGACAGGGGCTCCTTATGGCTACACCTTC
-	-	TRBV28	TRBJ1-2	CASARGGNYGYTF	TGTGCCAGCGCCCGGGGTGGAAACTATGGCTACACCTTC
TRBD1	-	TRBV27	TRBJ1-2	CASGRREGAPDGYTF	TGTGCCAGCGGCCGTCGGGAGGGGGCGCCTGATGGCTACACCTTC
TRBD1	-	TRBV2	TRBJ1-2	CASSYRLGQDGYTF	TGTGCCAGCAGTTACAGGCTCGGACAGGATGGCTACACCTTC
-	-	TRBV6-5	TRBJ2-1	CASSSPGNEQFF	TGTGCCAGCAGCTCCCCCGGGAATGAGCAGTTCTTC
-	-	TRBV24-1	TRBJ1-2	CATSDATGAGGYTF	TGTGCCACCAGTGACGCAACAGGAGCTGGTGGCTACACCTTC
TRBD1	-	TRBV4-3	TRBJ2-1	CASSQGEGASDEQFF	TGCGCCAGCAGCCAAGGAGAGGGGGCCAGCGATGAGCAGTTCTTC
-	-	TRBV5-4	TRBJ2-5	CASTAGRFQETQYF	TGTGCCAGCACCGCGGGGAGGTTCCAAGAGACCCAGTACTTC
-	-	TRBV6-6	TRBJ1-4	CASTGQGRDWEKLFF	TGTGCCAGCACCGGACAAGGGCGAGATTGGGAAAAACTGTTTTTT
TRBD1	-	TRBV19	TRBJ1-2	CASGTGVGGYTF	TGTGCCAGTGGAACAGGGGTTGGTGGCTACACCTTC
TRBD2	-	TRBV27	TRBJ2-4	CASKKTTSGGTLAKNIQYF	TGTGCCAGCAAGAAAACGACTAGCGGGGGGACCCTGGCCAAAAACATTCAGTACTTC
-	-	TRBV27	TRBJ2-5	CASSSPSGAIRAETQYF	TGTGCCAGCAGTTCTCCTAGTGGGGCGATCCGGGCAGAGACCCAGTACTTC
TRBD1	-	TRBV5-4	TRBJ1-2	CSSSQGGQGANYGYTF	TGTTCCAGCAGCCAGGGGGGACAGGGTGCTAACTATGGCTACACCTTC
TRBD1	-	TRBV18	TRBJ1-1	CASSPDRAATEAFF	TGTGCCAGCTCACCAGACAGGGCGGCCACTGAAGCTTTCTTT
-	-	TRBV7-2	TRBJ1-1	CASSQTIQGTEAFF	TGTGCCAGCAGCCAGACAATTCAAGGCACTGAAGCTTTCTTT
-	-	TRBV6-2/TRBV6-3	TRBJ2-1	CASTPTGRLYNEQFF	TGTGCCAGCACCCCCACGGGGAGACTTTACAATGAGCAGTTCTTC
TRBD1	-	TRBV11-2	TRBJ2-7	CASSGLRDRDYEQYF	TGTGCCAGCAGCGGGCTCCGGGACAGAGACTACGAGCAGTACTTC
-	-	TRBV5-6	TRBJ1-1	CASSLVPGAPGEAFF	TGTGCCAGCAGCTTGGTACCAGGGGCGCCTGGGGAAGCTTTCTTT
TRBD1	-	TRBV18	TRBJ2-6	CASSPVVRGRAGANVLTF	TGTGCCAGCTCACCAGTCGTTAGGGGGCGGGCCGGGGCCAACGTCCTGACTTTC
-	-	TRBV14	TRBJ1-2	CASSQTAGIYGYTF	TGTGCCAGCAGCCAAACGGCGGGTATCTATGGCTACACCTTC
-	-	TRBV19	TRBJ1-3	CASNDIGGNTIYF	TGTGCCAGTAACGACATAGGAGGAAACACCATATATTTT